This entry lists 27 T cell receptor beta chains sequenced from one sample in a study of patients and donors after allogeneic stem cell transplantation (dated by TCRdb to 2019 to 2021). The library was generated by RT-PCR. The sequencer listed for this sample is NextSeq 550. TCRdb trimmed the raw reads at Q25, called clones with MiXCR and kept productive beta chains. Rows are combined by CDR3 protein, so each entry shows the most common genes and DNA. The sample table contains some 150,000 distinct CDR3 sequences; only one count was recorded for over 30% of them. Around 50% of the sample goes to the ten largest clones. Sequencing was done on a sample of blood, either unsorted or a sorted T cell fraction (not recorded which). Source of these receptors: a human donor who was either an allogeneic HSCT recipient or a stem cell or donor lymphocyte infusion donor (not recorded which). It is not recorded whose cells these are; they may come from a transplant donor.

This clonotype was seen more than once but under ten times. The chain uses TRBV12-3 or TRBV12-4 and TRBJ2-3; D might be TRBD1 or TRBD2, each matching 5 bases. Trimming took off 4 bases at V and 3 bases at J, with 11 bases between the two ends. There are 14 residues in the CDR3. The CDR3 sequence: CASSSGTWTDTQYF. The CDR3, as DNA: TGTGCCAGCAGTTCCGGGACCTGGACAGATACGCAGTATTTT.

This clonotype has just a few counts. V usage is TRBV6-6 and J usage is TRBJ1-5; unclear D gene. The CDR3 runs to 13 residues. CDR1 and CDR2 (germline): MNHNY, SVGAGI (reference sequence). The V gene lost 2 bases and the J gene lost 6 bases, with 8 bases spanning the gap. The CDR3 spells CASSYEGRQPQHF. The CDR3 region has the DNA TGTGCCAGCAGTTACGAGGGTCGTCAGCCCCAGCATTTT.

This clonotype has a handful of counts. This chain joins TRBV7-2 and TRBJ2-3; TRBD2 matches 7 bases. Germline-derived CDR1 and CDR2 are SGHTA and FQGNSA. Losses at the gene ends were 4 bases for V and 6 bases for J; bases not matched to a gene: 1. The CDR3 length is 12 residues. Here the CDR3 reads CASSSRGDTQYF. In DNA, the CDR3 is TGTGCCAGCAGCTCGCGGGGGGATACGCAGTATTTT.

The V call is TRBV2, the J call TRBJ2-5, with no clear D. The CDR3 has 11 amino acids. The germline V gene has CDR1 SNHLY and CDR2 FYNNEI. V lost 7 bases to trimming and J lost 4 bases, with 7 bases between them. This CDR3 reads CASNTIETQYF. The CDR3 DNA reads TGTGCCAGCAATACCATAGAGACCCAGTACTTC. The full variable domain, in which reference TRBV2 and TRBJ2-5 provide the parts outside the CDR3, is EPEVTQTPSHQVTQMGQEVILRCVPISNHLYFYWYRQILGQKVEFLVSFYNNEISEKSEIFDDQFSVERPDGSNFTLKIRSTKLEDSAMYFCASNTIETQYFGPGTRLLVL.

The V gene is TRBV4-3, the J gene TRBJ1-1; maybe TRBD1 (5 bases). Trimming removed 4 bases at V and 5 bases at J, with 20 bases between. The CDR3 loop spans 16 amino acids. CDR1 and CDR2 (germline): LGHNA, YSLEER. The CDR3 loop reads CASSPLPGGGGTEAFF. The CDR3 DNA reads TGCGCCAGCAGCCCCCTTCCGGGGGGGGGAGGAACTGAAGCTTTCTTT.

This clonotype came up a few times. The CDR3 here is CASSASMGTGNHPLHF. CDR3 nucleotides: TGCGCCAGCAGCGCGTCGATGGGGACAGGGAATCATCCCCTCCACTTT. V is TRBV5-1 and J is TRBJ1-6, with 9 bases matching TRBD1. CDR1 is SGHRS and CDR2 is YFSETQ in the germline V gene. This CDR3 has 16 residues. V shed 4 bases, J shed 13 bases, and the junction held 15 bases outside the gene matches.

The table lists this clonotype with a few counts. The V gene is TRBV5-1, the J gene TRBJ1-1, with D unclear. The CDR3 consists of 16 residues. The germline V and J ends were trimmed by 0 bases and 0 bases, with 12 bases remaining between them. Germline loops: CDR1 SGHRS, CDR2 YFSETQ. The CDR3 DNA is TGCGCCAGCAGCTTGGCCCTCATGATCATGAACACTGAAGCTTTCTTT. Translated, it gives CASSLALMIMNTEAFF.

The V call is TRBV6-5, the J call TRBJ2-6, with 11 positions matching TRBD1. CDR3 length: 17 amino acids. V lost 7 bases to trimming and J lost 4 bases; unmatched junction nucleotides: 9. Per germline, CDR1 MNHEY and CDR2 SVGAGI. The CDR3 here is CASKAGQGVKGANVLTF. CDR3 sequence (DNA): TGTGCCAGCAAGGCGGGACAGGGGGTGAAAGGGGCCAACGTCCTGACTTTC.

This clonotype was seen a few times. The chain recombines TRBV12-3 or TRBV12-4 with TRBJ1-1; no definite D call. Deletions cut 5 bases from V and 0 bases from J, with 10 bases between. This CDR3 is built from 14 residues. The CDR3 region has the DNA TGTGCCAGCAGTCACCCCTACATGAACACTGAAGCTTTCTTT. It yields the protein CASSHPYMNTEAFF.

The chain combines TRBV27 with TRBJ1-4; the match to TRBD1 covers 7 bases. The CDR3 runs 12 residues. Germline V gene sequence: CDR1 MNHEY, CDR2 SMNVEV (reference sequence). The junction had 3 bases not matched to a gene; V was cut back by 6 bases and J by 8 bases. CDR3 bases: TGTGCCAGCAGGGGGGACAGCGAAAAACTGTTTTTT. Translation gives CASRGDSEKLFF.

This clonotype was recorded a few times. V usage is TRBV29-1 and J usage is TRBJ1-4, with 8 nucleotides matching TRBD1. The junction had 7 bases not matched to a gene; V was cut back by 1 base and J by 6 bases. The germline V gene has CDR1 SQVTM and CDR2 ANQGSEA. The CDR3 covers 15 residues. The DNA of the CDR3 is TGCAGCGTTGAAGCGGGCCAGGGGGCATATGAAAAACTGTTTTTT. Translating gives CSVEAGQGAYEKLFF. Supplemented by reference TRBV29-1 and TRBJ1-4, the full variable domain reads SAVISQKPSRDICQRGTSLTIQCQVDSQVTMMFWYRQQPGQSLTLIATANQGSEATYESGFVIDKFPISRPNLTFSTLTVSNMSPEDSSIYLCSVEAGQGAYEKLFFGSGTQLSVL.

Regarding this clonotype: The junction departs from the called germline gene at one end, perhaps through a read error. The genes are TRBV7-7 and TRBJ1-6; no definite D call. CDR3 size: 16 residues. Germline-derived CDR1 and CDR2 are SSHAT and FNYEAQ (reference sequence). Here the CDR3 reads CASSLFRSSYNSPLHF. The DNA for the CDR3 is TGTGCTAGCAGCTTATTCCGGAGCTCCTATAATTCACCCCTCCACTTT. Combining the CDR3 with reference TRBV7-7 and TRBJ1-6 gives the whole variable domain GAGVSQSPRYKVTKRGQDVTLRCDPISSHATLYWYQQALGQGPEFLTYFNYEAQPDKSGLPSDRFSAERPEGSISTLTIQRTEQRDSAMYRCASSLFRSSYNSPLHFGNGTRLTVT.

There are a few counts of this clonotype. The chain employs TRBV12-3 or TRBV12-4 and TRBJ1-2, with 7 bases fitting TRBD1. This CDR3 has 15 residues. Germline trimming cut 5 bases from V and 1 base from J; bases unmatched to any gene: 7. The CDR3 sequence is CASSRGQPFNYGYTF. In nucleotides, the CDR3 is TGTGCCAGCAGTCGGGGACAGCCTTTTAACTATGGCTACACCTTC.

CDR3 in amino acids: CATASGYNEQFF. CDR3 in DNA: TGTGCGACGGCTAGCGGATACAATGAGCAGTTCTTC. This chain links TRBV24-1 with TRBJ2-1; 7 nucleotides agree with TRBD2. Looked up from germline, CDR1 is KGHDR and CDR2 is SFDVKD. The CDR3 totals 12 residues.

This clonotype was seen a few times. V and J are TRBV28 and TRBJ1-2; D gene unclear. Germline values: CDR1 MDHEN, CDR2 SYDVKM. Trimming took off 6 bases at V and 8 bases at J, with 13 bases between the two ends. There are 12 residues in the CDR3. CDR3 bases: TGTGCCAGCAGCCCAACGGGAGGAGGCTACACCTTC. Amino acid sequence: CASSPTGGGYTF.

The V and J genes are TRBV4-3 and TRBJ1-1; the D gene is possibly TRBD1 (5 bases). The CDR3 consists of 15 residues. Germline loops: CDR1 LGHNA, CDR2 YSLEER. Deletions cut 8 bases from V and 10 bases from J, with 26 bases between. This chain's CDR3 is CASGRVRGQGGSAFF. The CDR3 region has the DNA TGCGCCAGCGGCCGCGTCCGGGGCCAAGGTGGTTCAGCTTTCTTT.

V and J are TRBV12-3 or TRBV12-4 and TRBJ1-6; D call uncertain. The CDR3 consists of 17 residues. V shed 5 bases and J shed 4 bases, with 18 bases lying between them. The CDR3 DNA reads as TGTGCCAGCAGTCAACGAAACAGTGTCCCTTATAATTCACCCCTCCACTTT. Translation: CASSQRNSVPYNSPLHF.

This rearrangement joins TRBV10-3 to TRBJ1-5; 9 nucleotides align to TRBD1. From germline, CDR1 is ENHRY and CDR2 SYGVKD. CDR3 length: 15 amino acids. The V gene end was trimmed by 7 bases and the J gene end by 6 bases; junction bases not matched to a gene: 10. CDR3 protein: CAIILQGASCQPQHF. The CDR3 coding sequence is TGTGCCATCATTTTACAGGGGGCGTCTTGTCAGCCCCAGCATTTT.

This rearrangement joins TRBV7-2 to TRBJ1-2; D not resolved. The CDR3 contains 11 residues. Germline V gene data show CDR1 as SGHTA and CDR2 as FQGNSA. Between the trimmed V and J ends, which lost 1 base and 6 bases, there was a span of 3 bases. CDR3 in DNA: TGTGCCAGCAGCTTAGGTCATGGCTACACCTTC. Translation: CASSLGHGYTF.

This sequence joins TRBV27 and TRBJ1-1; D may be TRBD1 (6 bases). V lost 5 bases and J 4 bases, leaving 11 bases between the germline ends. The CDR3 contains 13 residues. Germline V gene lookup returns CDR1 MNHEY and CDR2 SMNVEV (reference sequence). Written as DNA, the CDR3 is TGTGCCAGCAGTAAAGGGGGTGTCACTGAAGCTTTCTTT. This encodes CASSKGGVTEAFF.

The chain joins TRBV7-2 to TRBJ1-6; TRBD1 might be the D (5 bases). This CDR3 is built from 14 residues. CDR1 and CDR2 from the germline V gene are SGHTA and FQGNSA. V lost 5 bases and J 15 bases, leaving 20 bases between the germline ends. CDR3 residues: CASSPGHSVTLLHF. CDR3 DNA sequence: TGTGCCAGCAGCCCAGGGCACAGCGTAACGCTCCTCCACTTT. The whole variable domain, filled in from reference TRBV7-2 and TRBJ1-6, reads GAGVSQSPSNKVTEKGKDVELRCDPISGHTALYWYRQSLGQGLEFLIYFQGNSAPDKSGLPSDRFSAERTGGSVSTLTIQRTQQEDSAVYLCASSPGHSVTLLHFGNGTRLTVT.

The chain has TRBV5-1 and TRBJ2-7; 10 bases align to TRBD1. The germline V gene encodes CDR1 SGHRS and CDR2 YFSETQ. V lost 3 bases, J lost 7 bases, and 7 bases stayed unmatched. The CDR3 is 14 residues long. The CDR3 DNA follows: TGCGCCAGCAGCTGGGGACAGGGGAGAGAGGAGCAGTACTTC. The encoded protein is CASSWGQGREEQYF.

The J gene is TRBJ1-2, the V gene TRBV7-9; no definite D call. This CDR3 comprises 11 residues. V dropped 6 bases and J dropped 8 bases, with 10 bases sitting between them. CDR1 is SEHNR and CDR2 is FQNEAQ in the germline V gene (reference sequence). CDR3 region: CASRIPVGYTF. The CDR3 DNA reads as TGTGCCAGCAGGATCCCCGTCGGCTACACCTTC.

V is TRBV11-1 and J is TRBJ1-2; no clear D gene. Trimming shortened V by 0 bases and J by 8 bases, and 19 bases separated the two germline ends. CDR1 and CDR2 from the germline V gene are SGHAT and FQDESV (reference sequence). The CDR3 extends over 16 amino acids. The CDR3 coding sequence is TGTGCCAGCAGCTTAGCCCCCGGTGCGAGCGGTGGGGGCTACACCTTC. It specifies CASSLAPGASGGGYTF.

This chain links TRBV12-3 or TRBV12-4 with TRBJ2-4, with D tentatively TRBD1 (5 bases). Trimming stripped 3 bases from V and 9 bases from J, with 9 bases between. The CDR3 loop spans 12 amino acids. CDR3 sequence: CASSFDRLIQYF. CDR3 DNA sequence: TGTGCCAGCAGTTTCGACAGACTCATTCAGTACTTC.

V and J are TRBV6-6 and TRBJ1-4; unclear D gene. Trimming shortened V by 5 bases and J by 8 bases, and 18 bases separated the two germline ends. Germline V gene lookup returns CDR1 MNHNY and CDR2 SVGAGI (reference sequence). The CDR3 contains 15 residues. CDR3 DNA: TGTGCCAGCAGTCTACTTTCCAACATAGGGGAAAAACTGTTTTTT. This gives the protein CASSLLSNIGEKLFF.

V and J are TRBV21-1 and TRBJ2-5; the D call TRBD1 from the table was never checked on the DNA. TRBV21-1 is a known pseudogene. The CDR3 runs to 14 residues. The CDR3 loop reads CASSQQDRQETQYF. The CDR3 nucleotides are TGTGCCAGCAGCCAGCAGGACAGACAAGAGACCCAGTACTTC.